The clone carrying this T cell receptor beta chain was counted many times. Germline CDR1 reads LGHDT; CDR2 reads YNNKEL (reference sequence). The CDR3 runs to 13 residues. V lost 8 bases and J lost 7; bases outside the gene matches: 10. This entry belongs to a study of T-cell memory formation after mild COVID-19. Each CDR3 protein is one row after TCRdb ran MiXCR on the 5' RACE reads. The sample lists more than 150,000 distinct CDR3 sequences, roughly 11% occurring once. The chain joins TRBV3-1 to TRBJ2-7, with TRBD2 matching 8 bases. This TCR came from a man between 18 and 29 years old who had mild COVID-19 (a few samples of this study predate the infection). Cell type and time point are not known. Input material: PBMCs or a T cell subset sorted from them (not recorded which). As DNA, the CDR3 is TGTGCCAGCGCGGGGGGTGACTTTTCGGAGCAGTACTTC. This encodes CASAGGDFSEQYF.